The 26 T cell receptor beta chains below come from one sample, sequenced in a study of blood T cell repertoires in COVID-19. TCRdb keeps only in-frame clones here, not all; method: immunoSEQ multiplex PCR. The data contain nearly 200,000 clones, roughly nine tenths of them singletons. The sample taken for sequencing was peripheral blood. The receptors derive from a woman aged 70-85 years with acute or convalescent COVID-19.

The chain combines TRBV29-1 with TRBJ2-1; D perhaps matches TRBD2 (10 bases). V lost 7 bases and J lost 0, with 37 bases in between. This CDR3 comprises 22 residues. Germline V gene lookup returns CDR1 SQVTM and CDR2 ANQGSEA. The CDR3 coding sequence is TGCAGCGCGGCCGACAGGGGGAATCTACCGGGACTAGCGTCCTCCTCCTACAATGAGCAGTTCTTC. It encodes CSAADRGNLPGLASSSYNEQFF.

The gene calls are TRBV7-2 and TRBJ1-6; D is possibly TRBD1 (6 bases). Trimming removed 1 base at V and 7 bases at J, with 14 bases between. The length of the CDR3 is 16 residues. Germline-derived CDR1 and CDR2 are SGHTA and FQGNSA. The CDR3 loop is CASSLGGGQWNSPLHF. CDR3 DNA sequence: TGTGCCAGCAGCTTAGGTGGAGGACAGTGGAATTCACCCCTCCACTTT.

The CDR3 DNA sequence: TGTGCCAGCAGTTACTTGGCCGATACGAATGAGCAGTTCTTC. Protein sequence: CASSYLADTNEQFF. The rearrangement links TRBV6-5 to TRBJ2-1; no clear D. The V end lost 1 base, the J end lost 7 bases, and 11 bases lay between the germline ends. CDR3 length: 14 amino acids. Per germline, CDR1 MNHEY and CDR2 SVGAGI.

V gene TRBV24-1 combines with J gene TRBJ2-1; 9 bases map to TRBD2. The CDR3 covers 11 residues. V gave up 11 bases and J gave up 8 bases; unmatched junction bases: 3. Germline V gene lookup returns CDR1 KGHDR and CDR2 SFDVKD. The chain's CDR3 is CASGGAYEQFF. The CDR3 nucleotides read TGTGCCAGCGGGGGGGCCTATGAGCAGTTCTTC.

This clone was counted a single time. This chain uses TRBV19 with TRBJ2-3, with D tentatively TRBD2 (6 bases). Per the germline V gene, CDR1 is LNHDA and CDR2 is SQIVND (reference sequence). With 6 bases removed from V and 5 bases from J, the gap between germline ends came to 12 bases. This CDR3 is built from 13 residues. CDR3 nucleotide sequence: TGTGCCAGTAGCGGGAGTAGGGTAGATACGCAGTATTTT. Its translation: CASSGSRVDTQYF. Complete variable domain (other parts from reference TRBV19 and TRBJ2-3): DGGITQSPKYLFRKEGQNVTLSCEQNLNHDAMYWYRQDPGQGLRLIYYSQIVNDFQKGDIAEGYSVSREKKESFPLTVTSAQKNPTAFYLCASSGSRVDTQYFGPGTRLTVL.

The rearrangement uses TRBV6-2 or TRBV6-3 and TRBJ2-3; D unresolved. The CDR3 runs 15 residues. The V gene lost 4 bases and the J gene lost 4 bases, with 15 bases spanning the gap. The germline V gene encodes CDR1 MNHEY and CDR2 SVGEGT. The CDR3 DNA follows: TGTGCCAGCAGTTTTGTGGGCAGGCGTGCAGATACGCAGTATTTT. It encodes CASSFVGRRADTQYF.

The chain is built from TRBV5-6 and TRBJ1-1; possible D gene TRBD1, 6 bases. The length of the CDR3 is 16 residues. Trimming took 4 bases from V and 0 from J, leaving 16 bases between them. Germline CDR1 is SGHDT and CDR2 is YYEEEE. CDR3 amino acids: CASSPDGGPLNTEAFF. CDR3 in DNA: TGTGCCAGCAGCCCGGACGGGGGGCCCCTGAACACTGAAGCTTTCTTT.

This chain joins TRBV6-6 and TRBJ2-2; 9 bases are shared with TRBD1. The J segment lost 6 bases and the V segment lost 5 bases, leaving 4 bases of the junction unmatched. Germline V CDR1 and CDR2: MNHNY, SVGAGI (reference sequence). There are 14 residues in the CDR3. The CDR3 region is CASSGTGLSGELFF. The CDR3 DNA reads TGTGCCAGCAGTGGGACAGGGCTGTCCGGGGAGCTGTTTTTT.

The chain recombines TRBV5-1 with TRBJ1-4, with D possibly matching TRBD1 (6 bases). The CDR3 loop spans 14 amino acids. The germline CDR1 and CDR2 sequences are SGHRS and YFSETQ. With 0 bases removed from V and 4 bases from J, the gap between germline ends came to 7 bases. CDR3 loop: CASSLEGGNEKLFF. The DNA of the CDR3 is TGCGCCAGCAGCTTGGAAGGGGGTAATGAAAAACTGTTTTTT.

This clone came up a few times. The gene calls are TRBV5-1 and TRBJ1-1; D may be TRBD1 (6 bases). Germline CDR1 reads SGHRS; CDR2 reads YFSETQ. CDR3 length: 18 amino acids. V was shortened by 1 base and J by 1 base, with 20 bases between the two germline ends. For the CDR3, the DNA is TGCGCCAGCAGCTTGACCCCCGGCGGGGGCCCTACGAACACTGAAGCTTTCTTT. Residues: CASSLTPGGGPTNTEAFF.

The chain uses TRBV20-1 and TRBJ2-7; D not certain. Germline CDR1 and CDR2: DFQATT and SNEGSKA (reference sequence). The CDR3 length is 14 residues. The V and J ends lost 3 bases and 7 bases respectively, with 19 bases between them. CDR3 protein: CSASPPQIHIEQYF. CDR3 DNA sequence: TGCAGTGCTAGTCCCCCGCAAATACACATTGAGCAGTACTTC.

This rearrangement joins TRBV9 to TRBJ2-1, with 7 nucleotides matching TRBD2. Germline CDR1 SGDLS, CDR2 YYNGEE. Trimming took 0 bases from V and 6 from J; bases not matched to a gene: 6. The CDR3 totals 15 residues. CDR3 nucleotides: TGTGCCAGCAGCGTAGGGGCTAGCGGTTTCAATGAGCAGTTCTTC. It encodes CASSVGASGFNEQFF.

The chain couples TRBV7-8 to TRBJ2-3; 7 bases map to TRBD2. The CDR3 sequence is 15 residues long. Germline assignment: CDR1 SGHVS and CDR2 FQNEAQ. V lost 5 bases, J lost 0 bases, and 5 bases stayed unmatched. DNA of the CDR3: TGTGCCAGCAGCCCCCTAGCGGCCAGCACAGATACGCAGTATTTT. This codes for CASSPLAASTDTQYF.

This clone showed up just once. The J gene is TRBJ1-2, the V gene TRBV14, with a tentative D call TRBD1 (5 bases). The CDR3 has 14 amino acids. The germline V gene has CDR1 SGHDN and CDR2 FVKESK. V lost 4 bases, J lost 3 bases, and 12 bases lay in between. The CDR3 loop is CASSLEQGYYGYTF. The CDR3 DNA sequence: TGTGCCAGCAGCCTCGAGCAGGGATACTATGGCTACACCTTC.

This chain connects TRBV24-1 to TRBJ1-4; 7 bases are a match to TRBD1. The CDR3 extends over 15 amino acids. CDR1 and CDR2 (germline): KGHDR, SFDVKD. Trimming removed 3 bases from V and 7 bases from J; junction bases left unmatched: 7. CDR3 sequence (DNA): TGTGCCACCAGTGATAGTCGCAGGGGGTTTGAAAAACTGTTTTTT. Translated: CATSDSRRGFEKLFF.

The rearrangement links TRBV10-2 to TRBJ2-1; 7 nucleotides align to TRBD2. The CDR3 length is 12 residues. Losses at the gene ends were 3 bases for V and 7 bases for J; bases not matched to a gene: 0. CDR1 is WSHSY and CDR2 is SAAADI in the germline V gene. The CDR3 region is CASSDSGNEQFF. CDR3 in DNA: TGCGCCAGCAGTGATAGCGGGAATGAGCAGTTCTTC.

The CDR3 coding sequence is TGTGCCAGCAGCCAAACAGGGCGGACTGAAGCTTTCTTT. It encodes CASSQTGRTEAFF. The J gene is TRBJ1-1, the V gene TRBV11-2; a weak D match, TRBD1 (6 bases). Germline CDR1 and CDR2: SGHAT and FQNNGV. The germline V and J ends were trimmed by 5 bases and 5 bases, with 12 bases remaining between them. The CDR3 totals 13 residues. The variable domain in full, with the rest retrieved from reference TRBV11-2 and TRBJ1-1, is EAGVAQSPRYKIIEKRQSVAFWCNPISGHATLYWYQQILGQGPKLLIQFQNNGVVDDSQLPKDRFSAERLKGVDSTLKIQPAKLEDSAVYLCASSQTGRTEAFFGQGTRLTVV.

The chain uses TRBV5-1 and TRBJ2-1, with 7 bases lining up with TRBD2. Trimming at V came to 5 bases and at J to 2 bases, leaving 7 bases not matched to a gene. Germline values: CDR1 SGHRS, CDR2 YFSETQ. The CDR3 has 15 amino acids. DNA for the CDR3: TGCGCCAGCAGGGAGGCGGGAGACCCCTACAATGAGCAGTTCTTC. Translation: CASREAGDPYNEQFF.

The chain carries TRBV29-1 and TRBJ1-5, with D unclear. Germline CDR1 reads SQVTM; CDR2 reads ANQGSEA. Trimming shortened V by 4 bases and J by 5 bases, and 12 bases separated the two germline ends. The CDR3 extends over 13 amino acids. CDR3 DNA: TGCAGCGTTGGATATGGGCTTGATCAGCCCCAGCATTTT. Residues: CSVGYGLDQPQHF.

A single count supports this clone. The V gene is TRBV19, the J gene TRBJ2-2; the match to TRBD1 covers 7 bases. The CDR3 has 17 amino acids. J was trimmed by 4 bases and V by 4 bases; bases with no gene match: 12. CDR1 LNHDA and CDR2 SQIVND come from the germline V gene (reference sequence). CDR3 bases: TGTGCCAGTAGTACCCCGCCCCAACAGGGGACCACCGGGGAGCTGTTTTTT. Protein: CASSTPPQQGTTGELFF.

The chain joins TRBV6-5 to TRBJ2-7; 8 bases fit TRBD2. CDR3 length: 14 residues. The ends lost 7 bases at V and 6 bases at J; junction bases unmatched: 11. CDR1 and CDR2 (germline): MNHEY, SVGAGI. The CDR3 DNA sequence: TGTGCCAGCAACCCGAGCGGGAGCCTGACCGAGCAGTACTTC. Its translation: CASNPSGSLTEQYF.

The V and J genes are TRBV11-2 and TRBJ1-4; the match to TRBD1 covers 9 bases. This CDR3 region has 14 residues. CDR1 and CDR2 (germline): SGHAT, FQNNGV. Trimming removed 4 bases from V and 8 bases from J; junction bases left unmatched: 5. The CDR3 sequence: CASSYRGPWEKLFF. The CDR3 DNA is TGTGCCAGCAGCTACAGGGGGCCATGGGAAAAACTGTTTTTT.

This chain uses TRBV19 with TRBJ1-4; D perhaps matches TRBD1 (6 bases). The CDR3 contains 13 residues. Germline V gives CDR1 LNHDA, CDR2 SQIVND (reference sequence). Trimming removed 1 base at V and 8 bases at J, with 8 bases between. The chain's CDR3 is CASSIVTGEKLFF. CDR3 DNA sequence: TGTGCCAGTAGTATAGTTACAGGGGAAAAACTGTTTTTT.

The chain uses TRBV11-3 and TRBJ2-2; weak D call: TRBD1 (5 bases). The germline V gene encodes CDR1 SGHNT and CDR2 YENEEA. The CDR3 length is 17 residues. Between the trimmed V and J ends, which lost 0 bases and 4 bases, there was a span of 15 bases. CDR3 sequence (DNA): TGTGCCAGCAGCTTAGACCTTTCAGGGTGGGGCACCGGGGAGCTGTTTTTT. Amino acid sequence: CASSLDLSGWGTGELFF.

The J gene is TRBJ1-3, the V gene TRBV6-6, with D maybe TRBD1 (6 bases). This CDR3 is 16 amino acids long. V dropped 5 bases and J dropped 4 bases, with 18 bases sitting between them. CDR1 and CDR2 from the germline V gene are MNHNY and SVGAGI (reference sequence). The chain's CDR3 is CASSRPTGIGGNTIYF. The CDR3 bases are TGTGCCAGCAGTCGACCCACAGGGATAGGCGGAAACACCATATATTTT.

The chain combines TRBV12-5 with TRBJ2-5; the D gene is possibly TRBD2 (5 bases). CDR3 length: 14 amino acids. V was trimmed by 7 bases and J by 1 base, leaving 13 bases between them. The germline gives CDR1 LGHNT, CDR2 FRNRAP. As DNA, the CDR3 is TGTGCTAGTGTTGCGCTCGGGGTCCAAGAGACCCAGTACTTC. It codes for CASVALGVQETQYF. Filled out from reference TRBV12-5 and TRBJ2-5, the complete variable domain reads DARVTQTPRHKVTEMGQEVTMRCQPILGHNTVFWYRQTMMQGLELLAYFRNRAPLDDSGMPKDRFSAEMPDATLATLKIQPSEPRDSAVYFCASVALGVQETQYFGPGTRLLVL.